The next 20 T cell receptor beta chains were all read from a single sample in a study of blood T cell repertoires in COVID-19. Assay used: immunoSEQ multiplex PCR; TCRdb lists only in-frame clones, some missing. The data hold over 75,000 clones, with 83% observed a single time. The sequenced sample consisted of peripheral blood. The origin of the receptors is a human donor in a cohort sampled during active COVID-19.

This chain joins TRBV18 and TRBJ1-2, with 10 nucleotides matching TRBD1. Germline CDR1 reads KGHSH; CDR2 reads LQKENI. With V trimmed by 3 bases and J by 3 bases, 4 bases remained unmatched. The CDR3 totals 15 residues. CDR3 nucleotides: TGTGCCAGCTCACCGGGACAGGGGCTTTACTATGGCTACACCTTC. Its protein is CASSPGQGLYYGYTF.

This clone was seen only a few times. CDR3 nucleotides: TGTGCCAGCAGCCCCTTAGCGGGAGGAAGACACAATGAGCAGTTCTTC. Encoded protein: CASSPLAGGRHNEQFF. The chain links TRBV25-1 to TRBJ2-1, with 10 nucleotides matching TRBD2. With 6 bases clipped from V and 5 bases from J, the junction kept 10 bases outside the gene matches. The CDR3 runs to 16 residues. Germline values: CDR1 MGHDK, CDR2 SYGVNS.

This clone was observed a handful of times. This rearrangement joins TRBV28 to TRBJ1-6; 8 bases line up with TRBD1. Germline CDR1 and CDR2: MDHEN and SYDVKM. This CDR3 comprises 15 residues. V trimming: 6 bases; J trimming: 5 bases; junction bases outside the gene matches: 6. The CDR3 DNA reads TGTGCCAGCAGGTCAGGGGGCTCGGATAATTCACCCCTCCACTTT. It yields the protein CASRSGGSDNSPLHF.

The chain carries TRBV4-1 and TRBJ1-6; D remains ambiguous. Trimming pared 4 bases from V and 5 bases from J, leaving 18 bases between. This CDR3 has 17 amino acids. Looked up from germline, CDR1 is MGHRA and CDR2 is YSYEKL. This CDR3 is CASSLNSPRVDNSPLHF. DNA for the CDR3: TGCGCCAGCAGCCTAAACTCTCCCCGGGTCGATAATTCACCCCTCCACTTT.

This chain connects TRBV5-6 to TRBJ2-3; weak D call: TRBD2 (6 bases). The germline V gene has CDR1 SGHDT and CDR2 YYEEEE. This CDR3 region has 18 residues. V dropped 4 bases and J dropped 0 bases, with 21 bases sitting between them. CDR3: CASSRPTGDLSSTDTQYF. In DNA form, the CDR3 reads TGTGCCAGCAGCCGCCCTACGGGGGATCTAAGTAGCACAGATACGCAGTATTTT.

DNA of the CDR3: TGTGCCAGCAGCGTAGAAGGAGTGAACACTGAAGCTTTCTTT. Protein product: CASSVEGVNTEAFF. V usage is TRBV9 and J usage is TRBJ1-1, with D unresolved. There are 14 residues in the CDR3. CDR1 and CDR2 from the germline V gene are SGDLS and YYNGEE. Trimming shortened V by 0 bases and J by 0 bases, and 6 bases separated the two germline ends.

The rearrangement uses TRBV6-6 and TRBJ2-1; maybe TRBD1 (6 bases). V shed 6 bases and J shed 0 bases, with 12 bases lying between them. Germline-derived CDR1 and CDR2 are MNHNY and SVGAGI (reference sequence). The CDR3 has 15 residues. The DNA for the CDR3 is TGTGCCAGCAGGGGGAAGGGGGACTCCTACAATGAGCAGTTCTTC. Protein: CASRGKGDSYNEQFF.

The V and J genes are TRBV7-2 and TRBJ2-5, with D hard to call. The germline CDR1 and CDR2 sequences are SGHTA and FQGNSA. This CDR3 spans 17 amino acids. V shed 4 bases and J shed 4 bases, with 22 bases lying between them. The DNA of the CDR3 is TGTGCCAGCAGCTCACAAAACATGGTGCTGGGCCTAGAGACCCAGTACTTC. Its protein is CASSSQNMVLGLETQYF.

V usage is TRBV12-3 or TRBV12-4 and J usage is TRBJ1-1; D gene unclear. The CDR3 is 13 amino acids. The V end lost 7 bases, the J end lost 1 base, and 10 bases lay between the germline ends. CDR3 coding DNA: TGTGCCAGCACTCTTACATGGAACACTGAAGCTTTCTTT. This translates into CASTLTWNTEAFF.

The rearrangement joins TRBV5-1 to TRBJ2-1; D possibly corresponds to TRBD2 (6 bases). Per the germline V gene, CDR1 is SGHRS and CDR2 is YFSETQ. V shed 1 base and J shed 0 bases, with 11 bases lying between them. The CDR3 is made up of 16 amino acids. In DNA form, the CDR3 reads TGCGCCAGCAGCTTGAATGGCGGGACCTCCTACAATGAGCAGTTCTTC. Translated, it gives CASSLNGGTSYNEQFF. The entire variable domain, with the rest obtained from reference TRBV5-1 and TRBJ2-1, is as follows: KAGVTQTPRYLIKTRGQQVTLSCSPISGHRSVSWYQQTPGQGLQFLFEYFSETQRNKGNFPGRFSGRQFSNSRSEMNVSTLELGDSALYLCASSLNGGTSYNEQFFGPGTRLTVL.

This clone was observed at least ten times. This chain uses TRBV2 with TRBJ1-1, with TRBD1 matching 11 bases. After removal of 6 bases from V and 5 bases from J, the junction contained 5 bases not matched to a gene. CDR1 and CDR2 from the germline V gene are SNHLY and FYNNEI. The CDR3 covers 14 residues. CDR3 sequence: CASSWTGGVTEAFF. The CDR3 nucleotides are TGTGCCAGCAGCTGGACAGGGGGCGTGACTGAAGCTTTCTTT.

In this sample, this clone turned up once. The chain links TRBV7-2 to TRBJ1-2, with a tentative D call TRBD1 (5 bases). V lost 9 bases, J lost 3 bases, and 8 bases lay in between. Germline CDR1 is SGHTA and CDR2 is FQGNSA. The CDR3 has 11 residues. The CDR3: CARQEYYGYTF. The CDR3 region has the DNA TGTGCCAGACAGGAATACTATGGCTACACCTTC.

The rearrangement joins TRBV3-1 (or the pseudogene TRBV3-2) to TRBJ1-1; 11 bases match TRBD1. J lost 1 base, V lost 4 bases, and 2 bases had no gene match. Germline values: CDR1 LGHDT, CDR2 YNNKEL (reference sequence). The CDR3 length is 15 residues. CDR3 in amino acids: CASSPGQGANTEAFF. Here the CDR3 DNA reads TGTGCCAGCAGCCCTGGACAGGGGGCGAACACTGAAGCTTTCTTT.

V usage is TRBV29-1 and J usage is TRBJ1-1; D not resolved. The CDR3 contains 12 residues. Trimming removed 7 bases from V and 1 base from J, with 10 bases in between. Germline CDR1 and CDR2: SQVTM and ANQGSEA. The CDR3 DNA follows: TGCAGCGGAAGGAGGCCGAACACTGAAGCTTTCTTT. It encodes CSGRRPNTEAFF.

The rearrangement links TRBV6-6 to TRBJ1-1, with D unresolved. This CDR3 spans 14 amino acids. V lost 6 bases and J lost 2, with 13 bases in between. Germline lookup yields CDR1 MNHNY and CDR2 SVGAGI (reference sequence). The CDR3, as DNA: TGTGCCAGCAGCTATCCTGGAGGAAACACTGAAGCTTTCTTT. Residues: CASSYPGGNTEAFF.

CDR3 in amino acids: CASSVSPRNTGELFF. DNA of the CDR3: TGCGCCAGCAGCGTATCACCTAGGAACACCGGGGAGCTGTTTTTT. V usage is TRBV5-1 and J usage is TRBJ2-2; D is undetermined. Trimming cost V 4 bases and J 1 base, with 11 bases left between them. The CDR3 sequence is 15 residues long. From germline, CDR1 is SGHRS and CDR2 YFSETQ.

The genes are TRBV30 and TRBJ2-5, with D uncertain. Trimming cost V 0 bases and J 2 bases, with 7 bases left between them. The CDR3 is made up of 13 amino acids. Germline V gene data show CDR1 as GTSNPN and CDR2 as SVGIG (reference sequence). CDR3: CAWSVLIQETQYF. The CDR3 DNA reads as TGTGCCTGGAGTGTACTGATACAAGAGACCCAGTACTTC. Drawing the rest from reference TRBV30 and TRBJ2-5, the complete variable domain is SQTIHQWPATLVQPVGSPLSLECTVEGTSNPNLYWYRQAAGRGLQLLFYSVGIGQISSEVPQNLSASRPQDRQFILSSKKLLLSDSGFYLCAWSVLIQETQYFGPGTRLLVL.

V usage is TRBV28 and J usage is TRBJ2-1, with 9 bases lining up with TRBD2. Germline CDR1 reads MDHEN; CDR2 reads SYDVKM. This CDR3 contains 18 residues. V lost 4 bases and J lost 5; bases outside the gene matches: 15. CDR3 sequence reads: CASSSPRIAGGPHNEQFF. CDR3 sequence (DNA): TGTGCCAGCAGTTCCCCCAGGATCGCGGGAGGGCCGCACAATGAGCAGTTCTTC.

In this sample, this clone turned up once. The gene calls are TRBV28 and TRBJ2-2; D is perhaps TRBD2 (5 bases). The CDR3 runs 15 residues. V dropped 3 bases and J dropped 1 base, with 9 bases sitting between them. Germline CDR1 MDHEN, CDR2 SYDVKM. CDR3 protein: CASSFSRGNTGELFF. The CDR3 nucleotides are TGTGCCAGCAGTTTCAGTCGGGGGAACACCGGGGAGCTGTTTTTT.

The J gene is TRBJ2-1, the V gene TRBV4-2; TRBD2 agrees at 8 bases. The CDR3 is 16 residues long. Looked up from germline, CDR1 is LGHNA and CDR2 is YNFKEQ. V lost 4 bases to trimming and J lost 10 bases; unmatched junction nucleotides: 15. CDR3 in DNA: TGTGCCAGCAGCCCCCGCGGGCGGGGGGCGAGAGAAGAGCAGTTCTTC. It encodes CASSPRGRGAREEQFF.